This TCR beta chain emerged from a study of T cell repertoires in cytomegalovirus infection (dated by TCRdb to between 2018 and 2021). Broadly, across the study: Recently identified HLA-C-restricted CMV epitopes, whose presentation resists viral immunomodulation, were targeted by peptide stimulations together with well-studied HLA-B-restricted epitopes. The HLA type of each donor mattered for the analysis, because public TCR beta signatures pointed to carriage of CMV infection along with the matching HLA type.

Explained via the paper, the treatment or condition label denotes: in vitro stimulation with specific CMV peptide epitopes to enrich CMV-specific T cells. Points on this clonotype: Its antigen is still unknown. Base qualities are not recorded, but no much larger clone differs from it by a single base.

Sequencing was carried out with an Illumina HiSeq 1500. TCRdb passed the public sequencing reads through fastp at Q25 and MiXCR, retaining productive beta sequences. CDR3 protein duplicates are merged, each entry listing the most common genes and DNA. This sample comprises approximately 150,000 distinct CDR3 sequences, about a fifth of them detected only once. In total, the top ten clones hold about 25% of the sample. The CDR3 holds 14 amino acids from the cysteine to the phenylalanine. Just CDR3 DNA is preserved here, 42 bases in frame from base 1. The CDR1 and CDR2 encoded by the germline V gene are SGDLS and YYNGEE. V loses 2 bases of germline sequence and J loses 4 bases, and the interval between the two ends is 12 bases. General conclusions and limits of the study: Carriers of CMV infection plus the relevant HLA type were discriminated by the cumulative frequency of public TCR beta family members in the study cohort and in an independent 352-donor cohort. The ex vivo response was dominated by HLA-C-restricted CMV-specific TCR beta clonotypes, which also provided the single most frequent clonotype in two of eight donors.

Source: CD8+ T cells from cultured PBMCs, taken from culture after CMV antigen stimulation. The rearrangement combines TRBV9 with TRBJ1-1; no D segment can be confidently identified. The receptor was isolated from a human donor in good health (CMV status not recorded). Some clones in this sample may be carry-over from other donors' samples. The encoded CDR3 is CASSVRGSGTEAFF. In nucleotide form, the sequence is TGTGCCAGCAGCGTCCGGGGTTCGGGCACTGAAGCTTTCTTT.